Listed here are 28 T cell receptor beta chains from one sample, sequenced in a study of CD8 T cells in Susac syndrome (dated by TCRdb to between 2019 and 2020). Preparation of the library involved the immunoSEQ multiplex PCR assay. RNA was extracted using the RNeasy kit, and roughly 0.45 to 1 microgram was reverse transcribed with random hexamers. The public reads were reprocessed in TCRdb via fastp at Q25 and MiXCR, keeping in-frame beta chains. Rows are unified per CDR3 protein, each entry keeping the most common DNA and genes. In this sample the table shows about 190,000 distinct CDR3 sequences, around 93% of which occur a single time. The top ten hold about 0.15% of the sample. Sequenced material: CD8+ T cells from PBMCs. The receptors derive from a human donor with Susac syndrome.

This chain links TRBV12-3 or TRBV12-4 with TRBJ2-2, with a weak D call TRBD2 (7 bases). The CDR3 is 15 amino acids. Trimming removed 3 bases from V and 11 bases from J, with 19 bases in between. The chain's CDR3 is CASSFAGANTVELFF. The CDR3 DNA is TGTGCCAGCAGTTTCGCGGGGGCGAACACCGTTGAGCTGTTTTTT.

CDR3: CASSVGGRTAVNYGYTF. DNA for the CDR3: TGTGCCAGCAGCGTAGGGGGAAGGACAGCAGTTAACTATGGCTACACCTTC. The J gene is TRBJ1-2, the V gene TRBV9, with a tentative D call TRBD1 (6 bases). Between the trimmed V and J ends, which lost 0 bases and 1 base, there was a span of 16 bases. Germline V lookup: CDR1 SGDLS, CDR2 YYNGEE. The CDR3 spans 17 residues.

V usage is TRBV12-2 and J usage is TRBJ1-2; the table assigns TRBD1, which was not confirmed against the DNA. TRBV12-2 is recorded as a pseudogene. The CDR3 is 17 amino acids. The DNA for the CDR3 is TGTGCAAGTCGCTTGAGTAGGGACAGGGGGCGCAACTATGGCTACACCTTC. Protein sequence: CASRLSRDRGRNYGYTF.

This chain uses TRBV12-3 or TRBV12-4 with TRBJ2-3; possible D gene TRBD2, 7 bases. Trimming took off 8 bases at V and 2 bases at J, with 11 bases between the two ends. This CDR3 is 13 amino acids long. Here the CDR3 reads CASERDNTDTQYF. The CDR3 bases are TGTGCCAGCGAGCGGGACAACACAGATACGCAGTATTTT.

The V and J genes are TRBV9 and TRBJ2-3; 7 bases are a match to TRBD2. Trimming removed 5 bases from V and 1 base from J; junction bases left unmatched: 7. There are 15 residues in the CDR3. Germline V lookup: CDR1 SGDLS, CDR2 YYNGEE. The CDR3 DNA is TGTGCCAGCAGTCCAGTAAGCGGGGGCACAGATACGCAGTATTTT. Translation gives CASSPVSGGTDTQYF.

The CDR3 coding sequence is TGCGCCAGCAGCTTGGTGCGGGACGGCTTATCCTACAATGAGCAGTTCTTC. Its translation: CASSLVRDGLSYNEQFF. The chain is built from TRBV5-1 and TRBJ2-1, with D tentatively TRBD2 (6 bases). Germline V gene lookup returns CDR1 SGHRS and CDR2 YFSETQ. This CDR3 is 17 amino acids long. V shed 0 bases and J shed 1 base, with 14 bases lying between them.

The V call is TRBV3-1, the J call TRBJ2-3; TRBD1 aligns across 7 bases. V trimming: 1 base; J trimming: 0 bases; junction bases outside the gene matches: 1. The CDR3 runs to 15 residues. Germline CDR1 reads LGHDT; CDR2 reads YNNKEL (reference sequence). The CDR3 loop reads CASSQAGGSTDTQYF. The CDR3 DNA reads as TGTGCCAGCAGCCAAGCAGGGGGTAGCACAGATACGCAGTATTTT.

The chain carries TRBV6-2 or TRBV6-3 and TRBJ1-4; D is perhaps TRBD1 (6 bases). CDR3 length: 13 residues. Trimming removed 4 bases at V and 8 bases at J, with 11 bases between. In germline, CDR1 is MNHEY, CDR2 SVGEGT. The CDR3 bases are TGTGCCAGCAGTTCCGGGGGCAGGGAAAAACTGTTTTTT. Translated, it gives CASSSGGREKLFF.

In nucleotides, the CDR3 is TGTGCCAGCAGCTCGGGGGCCGACAATGAGCAGTTCTTC. Translated: CASSSGADNEQFF. The chain joins TRBV5-6 to TRBJ2-1; D is tentatively TRBD1 or TRBD2 (6 bases each). V shed 3 bases and J shed 5 bases, with 9 bases lying between them. The CDR3 has 13 residues. CDR1 is SGHDT and CDR2 is YYEEEE in the germline V gene.

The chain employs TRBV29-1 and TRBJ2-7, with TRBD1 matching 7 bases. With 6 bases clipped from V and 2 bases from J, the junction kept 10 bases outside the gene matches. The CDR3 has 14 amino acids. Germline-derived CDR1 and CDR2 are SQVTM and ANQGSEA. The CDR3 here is CSVRTLDRAYEQYF. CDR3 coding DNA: TGCAGCGTCCGAACCTTAGACAGGGCCTACGAGCAGTACTTC.

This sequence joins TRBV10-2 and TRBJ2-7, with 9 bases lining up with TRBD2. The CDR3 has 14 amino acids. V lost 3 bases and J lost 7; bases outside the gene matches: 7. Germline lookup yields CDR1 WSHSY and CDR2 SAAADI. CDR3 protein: CASSDTAGGSEQYF. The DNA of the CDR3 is TGCGCCAGCAGTGACACAGCGGGGGGCTCTGAGCAGTACTTC.

CDR3 bases: TGCAGCGTTCGGGACATTGGAAACACCATATATTTT. Protein sequence: CSVRDIGNTIYF. This sequence joins TRBV29-1 and TRBJ1-3; weak D call: TRBD1 (6 bases). The CDR3 totals 12 residues. From germline, CDR1 is SQVTM and CDR2 ANQGSEA. Between the trimmed V and J ends, which lost 5 bases and 3 bases, there was a span of 8 bases.

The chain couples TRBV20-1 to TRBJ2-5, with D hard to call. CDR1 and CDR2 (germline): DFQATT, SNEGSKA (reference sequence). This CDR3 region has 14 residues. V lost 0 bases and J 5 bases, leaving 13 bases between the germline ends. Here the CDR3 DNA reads TGCAGTGCTAGAGAGTTGGGATTAGGGGAGACCCAGTACTTC. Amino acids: CSARELGLGETQYF.

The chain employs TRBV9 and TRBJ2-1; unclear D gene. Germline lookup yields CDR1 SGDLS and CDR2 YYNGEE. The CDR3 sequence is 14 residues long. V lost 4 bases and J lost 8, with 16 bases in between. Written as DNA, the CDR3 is TGTGCCAGCAGCTCGAGAAGTATATTGGATGAGCAGTTCTTC. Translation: CASSSRSILDEQFF.

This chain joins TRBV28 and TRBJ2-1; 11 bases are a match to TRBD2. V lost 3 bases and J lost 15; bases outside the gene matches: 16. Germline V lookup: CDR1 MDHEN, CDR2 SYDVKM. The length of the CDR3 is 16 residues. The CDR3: CASSFSSLAGGGVPFF. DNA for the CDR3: TGTGCCAGCAGTTTCTCCAGCCTAGCGGGAGGCGGGGTACCGTTCTTC.

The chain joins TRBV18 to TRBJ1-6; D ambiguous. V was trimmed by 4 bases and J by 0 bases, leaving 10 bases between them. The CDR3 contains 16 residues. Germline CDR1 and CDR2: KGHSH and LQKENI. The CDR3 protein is CASSRDKSSYNSPLHF. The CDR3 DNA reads TGTGCCAGCTCACGAGACAAGAGCTCCTATAATTCACCCCTCCACTTT.

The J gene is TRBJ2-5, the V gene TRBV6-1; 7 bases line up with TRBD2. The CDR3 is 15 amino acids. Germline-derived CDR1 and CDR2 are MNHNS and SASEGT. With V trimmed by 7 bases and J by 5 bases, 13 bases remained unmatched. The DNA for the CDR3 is TGTGCCAGCATGGGGAGGGTAGCATCTCCGGAGACCCAGTACTTC. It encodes CASMGRVASPETQYF.

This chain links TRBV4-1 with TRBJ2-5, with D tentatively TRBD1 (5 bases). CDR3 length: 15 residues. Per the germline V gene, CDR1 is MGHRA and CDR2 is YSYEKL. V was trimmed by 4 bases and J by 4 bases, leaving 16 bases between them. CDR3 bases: TGCGCCAGCAGCCGGGGCTGGATACCAAGAGAGACCCAGTACTTC. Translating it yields CASSRGWIPRETQYF.

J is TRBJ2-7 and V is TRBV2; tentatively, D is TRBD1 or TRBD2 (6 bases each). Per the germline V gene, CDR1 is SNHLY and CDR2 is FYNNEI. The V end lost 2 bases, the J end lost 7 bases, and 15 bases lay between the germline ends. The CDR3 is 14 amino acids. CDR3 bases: TGTGCCAGCAGTGAATACCCGGGGGCGGAGGAGCAGTACTTC. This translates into CASSEYPGAEEQYF.

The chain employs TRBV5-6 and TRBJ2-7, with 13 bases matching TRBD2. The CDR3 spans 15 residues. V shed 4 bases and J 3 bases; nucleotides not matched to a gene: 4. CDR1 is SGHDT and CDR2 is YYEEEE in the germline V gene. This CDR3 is CASSPGLAGNYEQYF. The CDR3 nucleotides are TGTGCCAGCAGCCCGGGACTAGCGGGGAACTACGAGCAGTACTTC. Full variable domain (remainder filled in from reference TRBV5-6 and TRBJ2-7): DAGVTQSPTHLIKTRGQQVTLRCSPKSGHDTVSWYQQALGQGPQFIFQYYEEEERQRGNFPDRFSGHQFPNYSSELNVNALLLGDSALYLCASSPGLAGNYEQYFGPGTRLTVT.

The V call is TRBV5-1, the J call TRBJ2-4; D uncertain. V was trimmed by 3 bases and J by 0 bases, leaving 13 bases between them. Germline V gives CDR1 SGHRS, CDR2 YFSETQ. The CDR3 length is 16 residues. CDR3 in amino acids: CASSYRHDKAKNIQYF. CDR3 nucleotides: TGCGCCAGCAGCTACAGACATGATAAAGCCAAAAACATTCAGTACTTC. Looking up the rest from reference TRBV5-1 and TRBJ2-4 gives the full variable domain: KAGVTQTPRYLIKTRGQQVTLSCSPISGHRSVSWYQQTPGQGLQFLFEYFSETQRNKGNFPGRFSGRQFSNSRSEMNVSTLELGDSALYLCASSYRHDKAKNIQYFGAGTRLSVL.

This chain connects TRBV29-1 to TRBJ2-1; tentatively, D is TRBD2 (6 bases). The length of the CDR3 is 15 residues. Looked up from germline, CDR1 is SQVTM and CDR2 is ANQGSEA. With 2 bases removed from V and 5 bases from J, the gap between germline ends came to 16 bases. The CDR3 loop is CSVESPPTGDNEQFF. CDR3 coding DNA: TGCAGCGTTGAATCCCCCCCGACGGGGGACAATGAGCAGTTCTTC.

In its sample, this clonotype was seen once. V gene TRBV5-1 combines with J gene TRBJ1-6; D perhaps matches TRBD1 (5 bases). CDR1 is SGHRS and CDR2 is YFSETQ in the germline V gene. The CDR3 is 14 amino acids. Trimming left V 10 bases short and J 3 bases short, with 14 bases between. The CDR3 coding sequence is TGCGCCTCTTCCGGGGGTAGCTATAATTCACCCCTCCACTTT. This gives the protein CASSGGSYNSPLHF.

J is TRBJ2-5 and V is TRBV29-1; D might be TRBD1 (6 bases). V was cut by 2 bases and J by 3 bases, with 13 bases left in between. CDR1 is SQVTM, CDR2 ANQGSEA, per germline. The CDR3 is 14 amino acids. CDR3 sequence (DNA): TGCAGCGTTGAATTGGGGGCAGGGAAAGAGACCCAGTACTTC. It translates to CSVELGAGKETQYF.

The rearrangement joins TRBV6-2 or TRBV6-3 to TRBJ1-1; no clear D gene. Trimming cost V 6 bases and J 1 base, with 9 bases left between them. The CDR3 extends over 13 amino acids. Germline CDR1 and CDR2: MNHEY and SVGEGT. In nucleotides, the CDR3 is TGTGCCAGCAGAGACCCAGGGAACACTGAAGCTTTCTTT. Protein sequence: CASRDPGNTEAFF.

The CDR3 loop reads CAWSGGVSGELFF. The CDR3 DNA follows: TGTGCCTGGAGTGGAGGGGTATCGGGGGAGCTGTTTTTT. The V gene is TRBV30, the J gene TRBJ2-2, with D perhaps being TRBD1 or TRBD2 (5 bases each). The CDR3 runs 13 residues. Per germline, CDR1 GTSNPN and CDR2 SVGIG (reference sequence). Trimming stripped 1 base from V and 8 bases from J, with 11 bases between.

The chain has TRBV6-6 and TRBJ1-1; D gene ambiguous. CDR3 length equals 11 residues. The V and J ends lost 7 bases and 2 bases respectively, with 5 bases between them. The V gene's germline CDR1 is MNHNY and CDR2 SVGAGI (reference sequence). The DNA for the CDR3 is TGTGCCAGCATTAGAAACACTGAAGCTTTCTTT. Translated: CASIRNTEAFF.

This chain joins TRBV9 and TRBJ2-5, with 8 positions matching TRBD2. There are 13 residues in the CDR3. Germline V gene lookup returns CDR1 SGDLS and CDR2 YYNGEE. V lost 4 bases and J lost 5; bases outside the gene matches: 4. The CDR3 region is CASSPTSGETQYF. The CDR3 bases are TGTGCCAGCAGCCCCACTAGCGGTGAGACCCAGTACTTC. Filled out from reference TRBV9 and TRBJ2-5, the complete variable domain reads DSGVTQTPKHLITATGQRVTLRCSPRSGDLSVYWYQQSLDQGLQFLIQYYNGEERAKGNILERFSAQQFPDLHSELNLSSLELGDSALYFCASSPTSGETQYFGPGTRLLVL.